The T cell receptor (beta chain) described here comes from a study of T-cell reconstitution after alpha-beta-depleted transplantation in children. With 0 bases removed from V and 5 bases from J, the gap between germline ends came to 11 bases. Germline V gene data show CDR1 as SGHRS and CDR2 as YFSETQ. The CDR3 sequence is 14 residues long. General study points: Diversity of TCRbeta at day 60 was high in some patients, arising from surviving recipient T cells and thymic progenitors.

This clonotype was observed a few times. The antigen remains undetermined. Library preparation (for TCRbeta) was performed with unique molecular identifiers. TCRdb reprocessed the PCR reads with MiXCR, giving one entry per CDR3 protein. This repertoire shows fewer than 550,000 distinct CDR3 sequences, around 10% found once; its top ten account for less than 15%. The specimen comprised PBMCs, mostly from graft donor cells, sampled 180 days after TCRalphabeta/CD19-depleted stem cell transplant. The chain carries TRBV5-1 and TRBJ1-1; no reliable D call. The clonotype originates from a female patient aged 2-15 years who had a stem cell transplant for aplastic anemia, so the T cells may come from the graft donor. The CDR3 reads CASSLGSPVTEAFF. DNA for the CDR3: TGCGCCAGCAGCTTGGGTAGCCCGGTAACTGAAGCTTTCTTT. The full variable domain, rest sourced from reference TRBV5-1 and TRBJ1-1, is KAGVTQTPRYLIKTRGQQVTLSCSPISGHRSVSWYQQTPGQGLQFLFEYFSETQRNKGNFPGRFSGRQFSNSRSEMNVSTLELGDSALYLCASSLGSPVTEAFFGQGTRLTVV.